One sample yielded the 15 T cell receptor beta chains listed below, sequenced in a study of T-cell memory formation after mild COVID-19. TCRdb called the 5' RACE reads again in MiXCR, with one record for every CDR3 protein. Among a few hundred thousand distinct CDR3 sequences, roughly a quarter were seen once, and the ten largest hold 8.8%. Specimen: PBMCs or a T cell subset sorted from them (not recorded which). These receptors were taken from an adult woman who had mild COVID-19 (a few samples of this study predate the infection). Cell type and time point are not known.

This clonotype was counted only a few times. The chain combines TRBV3-1 with TRBJ1-1; TRBD1 aligns across 8 bases. V trimming: 5 bases; J trimming: 1 base; junction bases outside the gene matches: 6. This CDR3 has 15 residues. Germline lookup yields CDR1 LGHDT and CDR2 YNNKEL (reference sequence). CDR3 sequence (DNA): TGTGCCAGCAGCTTCACCGGGACAGGGAACACTGAAGCTTTCTTT. This sequence encodes CASSFTGTGNTEAFF.

This sequence joins TRBV7-9 and TRBJ1-4; D gene uncertain. The length of the CDR3 is 13 residues. Trimming removed 6 bases from V and 8 bases from J, with 13 bases in between. CDR1 and CDR2 from the germline V gene are SEHNR and FQNEAQ (reference sequence). CDR3 nucleotides: TGTGCCAGCAGAGGAACAGTGCGGGAAAAACTGTTTTTT. Amino acids: CASRGTVREKLFF. Complete variable domain (other parts from reference TRBV7-9 and TRBJ1-4): DTGVSQNPRHKITKRGQNVTFRCDPISEHNRLYWYRQTLGQGPEFLTYFQNEAQLEKSRLLSDRFSAERPKGSFSTLEIQRTEQGDSAMYLCASRGTVREKLFFGSGTQLSVL.

The rearrangement uses TRBV7-2 and TRBJ2-7; 8 nucleotides match TRBD1. The ends lost 5 bases at V and 5 bases at J; junction bases unmatched: 8. The CDR3 extends over 14 amino acids. Germline assignment: CDR1 SGHTA and CDR2 FQGNSA. CDR3 protein: CASSTRTGNNEQYF. CDR3 in DNA: TGTGCCAGCAGCACCCGGACAGGGAATAACGAGCAGTACTTC.

The J gene is TRBJ2-5, the V gene TRBV7-3; TRBD2 matches at 9 bases. The CDR3 is 14 amino acids. The germline CDR1 and CDR2 sequences are SGHTA and FQGTGA. Trimming removed 5 bases from V and 5 bases from J; junction bases left unmatched: 6. CDR3 region: CASSPMAGGETQYF. The CDR3 DNA is TGTGCCAGCAGCCCCATGGCGGGGGGGGAGACCCAGTACTTC.

The table lists this clonotype with a few counts. The J gene is TRBJ2-1, the V gene TRBV2; D is undetermined. This CDR3 has 13 amino acids. With 2 bases removed from V and 9 bases from J, the gap between germline ends came to 11 bases. Germline V lookup: CDR1 SNHLY, CDR2 FYNNEI. The CDR3 DNA follows: TGTGCCAGCAGTGAATCTAGGACGGCTGAGCAGTTCTTC. It yields the protein CASSESRTAEQFF.

V gene TRBV12-3 or TRBV12-4 combines with J gene TRBJ1-5; D might be TRBD1 (6 bases). This CDR3 is 16 amino acids long. V was cut by 3 bases and J by 0 bases, with 12 bases left in between. In DNA form, the CDR3 reads TGTGCCAGCAGTTTGGGGGCTCACCTTAGCAATCAGCCCCAGCATTTT. This encodes CASSLGAHLSNQPQHF.

J is TRBJ2-3 and V is TRBV7-8; maybe TRBD2 (6 bases). The germline CDR1 and CDR2 sequences are SGHVS and FQNEAQ. The length of the CDR3 is 16 residues. V was pared by 2 bases and J by 3 bases, with 15 bases between. The CDR3 loop is CASSLIPGLATDTQYF. In DNA, the CDR3 is TGTGCCAGCAGCTTAATTCCGGGTCTAGCGACAGATACGCAGTATTTT.

V usage is TRBV12-3 or TRBV12-4 and J usage is TRBJ2-2, with D possibly being TRBD2 (6 bases). The CDR3 consists of 14 residues. The V end lost 4 bases, the J end lost 6 bases, and 12 bases lay between the germline ends. The CDR3 nucleotides read TGTGCCAGCAGTTCGGGGGTACACGCCGGGGAGCTGTTTTTT. This encodes CASSSGVHAGELFF.

This clonotype occurred a few times. V gene TRBV5-6 combines with J gene TRBJ1-2; D is possibly TRBD1 (5 bases). The germline V gene encodes CDR1 SGHDT and CDR2 YYEEEE. There are 16 residues in the CDR3. Trimming removed 3 bases from V and 1 base from J, with 16 bases in between. The CDR3 DNA follows: TGTGCCAGCAGCTCGGTGGGGGACGAGGGTAACTATGGCTACACCTTC. It yields the protein CASSSVGDEGNYGYTF.

The gene calls are TRBV20-1 and TRBJ2-7, with D perhaps given as TRBD1 or TRBD2 (5 bases each). V lost 3 bases and J 5 bases, leaving 20 bases between the germline ends. CDR1 is DFQATT and CDR2 is SNEGSKA in the germline V gene (reference sequence). This CDR3 is 15 amino acids long. CDR3 DNA sequence: TGCAGTGCTAGTAGAGGGGACCCCTACGGGGACGAGCAGTACTTC. Its protein is CSASRGDPYGDEQYF.

The sample holds many counts of this clonotype. The gene calls are TRBV7-6 and TRBJ2-1, with 10 bases fitting TRBD2. With 5 bases clipped from V and 4 bases from J, the junction kept 11 bases outside the gene matches. This CDR3 region has 17 residues. CDR1 and CDR2 (germline): SGHVS, FNYEAQ. CDR3 coding DNA: TGTGCCAGCAGCCTCCATACTGGGACTAGCGTGTACAATGAGCAGTTCTTC. Translating it yields CASSLHTGTSVYNEQFF. The whole variable domain, remainder taken from reference TRBV7-6 and TRBJ2-1, is GAGVSQSPRYKVTKRGQDVALRCDPISGHVSLYWYRQALGQGPEFLTYFNYEAQQDKSGLPNDRFSAERPEGSISTLTIQRTEQRDSAMYRCASSLHTGTSVYNEQFFGPGTRLTVL.

This CDR3 is CAISELRYGYTF. CDR3 nucleotides: TGTGCCATCAGTGAATTACGATATGGCTACACCTTC. The gene calls are TRBV10-3 and TRBJ1-2; no reliable D call. Germline V gene lookup returns CDR1 ENHRY and CDR2 SYGVKD. The germline V and J ends were trimmed by 3 bases and 5 bases, with 7 bases remaining between them. The CDR3 has 12 amino acids.

The genes are TRBV29-1 and TRBJ2-2; unclear D gene. CDR3 length: 12 amino acids. The V gene's germline CDR1 is SQVTM and CDR2 ANQGSEA. V lost 6 bases, J lost 5 bases, and 10 bases lay in between. The CDR3 is CSVPEQTGELFF. The CDR3 coding sequence is TGCAGCGTACCGGAGCAGACCGGGGAGCTGTTTTTT.

This clonotype was counted at least ten times. V gene TRBV29-1 combines with J gene TRBJ1-1, with 8 positions matching TRBD1. Germline CDR1 is SQVTM and CDR2 is ANQGSEA. The CDR3 spans 13 residues. Unmatched junction bases numbered 6, after V lost 2 bases and J lost 7 bases. The CDR3 reads CSVEQGAKGEAFF. CDR3 DNA sequence: TGCAGCGTTGAACAGGGGGCCAAGGGTGAAGCTTTCTTT.

Ten or more counts support this clonotype. The V and J genes are TRBV5-1 and TRBJ1-6, with D possibly TRBD1 on 5 matching bases. V was trimmed by 4 bases and J by 7 bases, leaving 18 bases between them. The CDR3 loop spans 16 amino acids. CDR1 and CDR2 from the germline V gene are SGHRS and YFSETQ. DNA of the CDR3: TGCGCCAGCAGCAGAGCCGGGGCCACCGGGAATTCACCCCTCCACTTT. Protein: CASSRAGATGNSPLHF.